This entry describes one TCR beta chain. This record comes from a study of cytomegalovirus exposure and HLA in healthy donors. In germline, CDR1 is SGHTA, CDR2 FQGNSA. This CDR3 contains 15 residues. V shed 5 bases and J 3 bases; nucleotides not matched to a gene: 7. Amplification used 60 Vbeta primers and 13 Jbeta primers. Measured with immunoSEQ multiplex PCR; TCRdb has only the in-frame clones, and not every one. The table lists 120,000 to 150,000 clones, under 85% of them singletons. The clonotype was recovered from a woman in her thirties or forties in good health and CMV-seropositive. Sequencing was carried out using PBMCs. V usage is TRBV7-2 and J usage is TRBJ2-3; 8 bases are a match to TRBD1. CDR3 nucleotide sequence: TGTGCCAGCAGCCTACCGGACAGGGCAACAGATACGCAGTATTTT. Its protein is CASSLPDRATDTQYF.